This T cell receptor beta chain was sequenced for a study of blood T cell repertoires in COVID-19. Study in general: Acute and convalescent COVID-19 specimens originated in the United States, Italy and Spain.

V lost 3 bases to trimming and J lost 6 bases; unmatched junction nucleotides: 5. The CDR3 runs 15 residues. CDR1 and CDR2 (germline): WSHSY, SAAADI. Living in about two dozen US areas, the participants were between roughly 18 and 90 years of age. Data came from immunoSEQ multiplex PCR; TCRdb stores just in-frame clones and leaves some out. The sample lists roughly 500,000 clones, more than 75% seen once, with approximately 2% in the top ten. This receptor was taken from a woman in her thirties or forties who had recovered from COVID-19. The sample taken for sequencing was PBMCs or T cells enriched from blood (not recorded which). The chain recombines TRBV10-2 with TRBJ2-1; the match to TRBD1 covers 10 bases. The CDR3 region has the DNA TGCGCCAGCAGTGATGGACAGGGGGACGTCAATGAGCAGTTCTTC. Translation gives CASSDGQGDVNEQFF.